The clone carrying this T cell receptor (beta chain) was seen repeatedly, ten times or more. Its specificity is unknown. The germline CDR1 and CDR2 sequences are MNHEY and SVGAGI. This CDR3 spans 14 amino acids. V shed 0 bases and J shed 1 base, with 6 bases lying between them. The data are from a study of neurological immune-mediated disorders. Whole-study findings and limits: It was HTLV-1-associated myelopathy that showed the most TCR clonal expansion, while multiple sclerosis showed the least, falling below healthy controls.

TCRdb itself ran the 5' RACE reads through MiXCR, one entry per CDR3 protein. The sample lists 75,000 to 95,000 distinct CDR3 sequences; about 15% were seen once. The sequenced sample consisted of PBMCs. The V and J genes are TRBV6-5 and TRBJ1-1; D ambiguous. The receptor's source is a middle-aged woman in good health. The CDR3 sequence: CASSYSTGNTEAFF. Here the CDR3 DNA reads TGTGCCAGCAGTTACTCGACCGGGAACACTGAAGCTTTCTTT.